These 5 T cell receptor beta chains came from one sample sequenced in a study of control samples from healthy donors and cancer patients (TCRdb year 2020). Libraries were built with the immunoSEQ multiplex PCR assay. TCRdb carries this immuneACCESS record with in-frame sequences only. Its versions omit some clonotypes, under half of them owing to an unresolved V gene in the studies checked, with the rest unexplained. The sample contains some 96,000 clones, about 88% of them found a single time. Approximately 20% of the sample is held by the ten biggest clonotypes. Material: blood. The receptors were sampled from a woman between 50 and 59 years old in good health.

This sequence joins TRBV4-1 and TRBJ1-2; D remains unclear. This CDR3 has 15 residues. V lost 0 bases to trimming and J lost 4 bases, with 12 bases between them. Germline V gene sequence: CDR1 MGHRA, CDR2 YSYEKL. The CDR3 coding sequence is TGCGCCAGCAGCCAAGAAGGTCAGGTTCGCTATGGCTACACCTTC. It specifies CASSQEGQVRYGYTF.

V usage is TRBV18 and J usage is TRBJ1-1; D ambiguous. V was cut by 2 bases and J by 0 bases, with 7 bases left in between. CDR1 is KGHSH and CDR2 is LQKENI in the germline V gene. This CDR3 comprises 14 residues. This CDR3 is CASSPNILNTEAFF. The CDR3 DNA follows: TGTGCCAGCTCACCAAACATCCTGAACACTGAAGCTTTCTTT.

This chain joins TRBV11-3 and TRBJ2-2; the D gene is possibly TRBD1 (5 bases). Trimming removed 2 bases from V and 2 bases from J, with 6 bases in between. CDR3 length: 14 residues. Germline CDR1 reads SGHNT; CDR2 reads YENEEA. The CDR3 loop reads CASSLRGNTGELFF. CDR3 nucleotide sequence: TGTGCCAGCAGCTTAAGGGGCAACACCGGGGAGCTGTTTTTT. Looking up the rest from reference TRBV11-3 and TRBJ2-2 gives the full variable domain: EAGVVQSPRYKIIEKKQPVAFWCNPISGHNTLYWYLQNLGQGPELLIRYENEEAVDDSQLPKDRFSAERLKGVDSTLKIQPAELGDSAVYLCASSLRGNTGELFFGEGSRLTVL.

The V gene is TRBV24-1, the J gene TRBJ2-1; TRBD1 matches 9 bases. This CDR3 spans 16 amino acids. V gave up 4 bases and J gave up 7 bases; unmatched junction bases: 10. The germline V gene encodes CDR1 KGHDR and CDR2 SFDVKD. CDR3 region: CATSDARDRVMNEQFF. The DNA for the CDR3 is TGTGCCACCAGTGACGCCCGGGACAGGGTGATGAATGAGCAGTTCTTC.

V usage is TRBV6-5 and J usage is TRBJ1-5, with 8 bases that match TRBD1. Germline CDR1 MNHEY, CDR2 SVGAGI. V lost 6 bases, J lost 4 bases, and 8 bases stayed unmatched. This CDR3 spans 15 amino acids. CDR3 DNA sequence: TGTGCCAGCAGGTTCTACAGGGGGGAGAATCAGCCCCAGCATTTT. This sequence encodes CASRFYRGENQPQHF.